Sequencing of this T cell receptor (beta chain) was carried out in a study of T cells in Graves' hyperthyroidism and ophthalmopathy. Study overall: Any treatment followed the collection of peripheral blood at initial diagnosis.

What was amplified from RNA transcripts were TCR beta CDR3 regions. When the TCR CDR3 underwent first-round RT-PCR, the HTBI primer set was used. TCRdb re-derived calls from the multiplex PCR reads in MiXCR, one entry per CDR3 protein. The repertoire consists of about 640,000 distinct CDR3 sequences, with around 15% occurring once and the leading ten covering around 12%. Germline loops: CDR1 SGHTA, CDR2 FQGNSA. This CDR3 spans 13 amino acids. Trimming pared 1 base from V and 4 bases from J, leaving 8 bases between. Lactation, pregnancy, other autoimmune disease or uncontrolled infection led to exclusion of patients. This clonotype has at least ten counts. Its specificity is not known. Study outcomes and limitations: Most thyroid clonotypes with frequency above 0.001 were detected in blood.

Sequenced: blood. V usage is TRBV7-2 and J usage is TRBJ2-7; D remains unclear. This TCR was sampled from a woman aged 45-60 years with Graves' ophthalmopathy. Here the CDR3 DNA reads TGTGCCAGCAGCTTAGTCCGGATTTACGAGCAGTACTTC. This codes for CASSLVRIYEQYF. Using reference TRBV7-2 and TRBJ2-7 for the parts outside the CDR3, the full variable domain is GAGVSQSPSNKVTEKGKDVELRCDPISGHTALYWYRQSLGQGLEFLIYFQGNSAPDKSGLPSDRFSAERTGGSVSTLTIQRTQQEDSAVYLCASSLVRIYEQYFGPGTRLTVT.